The 24 T cell receptor beta chains below come from one sample, sequenced in a study of cytomegalovirus exposure and HLA in healthy donors. This PCR relied on a set of 60 Vbeta primers and 13 Jbeta primers. Data came from immunoSEQ multiplex PCR; TCRdb stores just in-frame clones and leaves some out. The table has 95,000 to 100,000 clones, 76% seen once; the top ten hold roughly 4%. Sequenced input: PBMCs. Receptors were obtained from a man aged 35-49 years in good health and CMV-seronegative.

The rearrangement uses TRBV2 and TRBJ1-1; D gene ambiguous. The CDR3 length is 12 residues. Germline CDR1 SNHLY, CDR2 FYNNEI. Trimming pared 3 bases from V and 11 bases from J, leaving 13 bases between. DNA of the CDR3: TGTGCCAGCAGTGAGGAACTAGGCAATGCTTTCTTT. Translated, it gives CASSEELGNAFF.

The chain carries TRBV5-5 and TRBJ1-1; tentative D call: TRBD1 (5 bases). This CDR3 contains 16 residues. The germline V gene has CDR1 SGHKS and CDR2 YYEKEE (reference sequence). Trimming removed 0 bases from V and 1 base from J, with 13 bases in between. The CDR3 nucleotides are TGTGCCAGCAGCTTGGCCTGGGGCGGATCGAACACTGAAGCTTTCTTT. This codes for CASSLAWGGSNTEAFF.

The chain carries TRBV19 and TRBJ1-2, with D possibly being TRBD1 (5 bases). The CDR3 consists of 13 residues. Germline V gene sequence: CDR1 LNHDA, CDR2 SQIVND (reference sequence). The germline V and J ends were trimmed by 7 bases and 3 bases, with 12 bases remaining between them. CDR3 bases: TGTGCCAGTAACCGACAGAGCCACTATGGCTACACCTTC. Translation gives CASNRQSHYGYTF.

This clone was counted between two and nine times. The chain links TRBV29-1 to TRBJ1-2; a weak D match, TRBD1 (6 bases). Germline lookup yields CDR1 SQVTM and CDR2 ANQGSEA. The CDR3 is made up of 13 amino acids. Trimming took 7 bases from V and 6 from J, leaving 18 bases between them. DNA of the CDR3: TGCAGCGGGGGGGGAGGACAGACGAATGGCTACACCTTC. This translates into CSGGGGQTNGYTF.

The chain recombines TRBV18 with TRBJ1-4, with 8 bases aligning to TRBD1. From germline, CDR1 is KGHSH and CDR2 LQKENI. The CDR3 spans 15 residues. The ends lost 2 bases at V and 4 bases at J; junction bases unmatched: 3. Written as DNA, the CDR3 is TGTGCCAGCTCACCAAATACAGGGGGTAATGAAAAACTGTTTTTT. This translates into CASSPNTGGNEKLFF.

This rearrangement joins TRBV19 to TRBJ1-5; a possible D gene is TRBD1 (5 bases). Germline V gene sequence: CDR1 LNHDA, CDR2 SQIVND (reference sequence). The CDR3 covers 17 residues. Trimming cost V 7 bases and J 2 bases, with 21 bases left between them. The CDR3 is CASNGGRVQFGNQPQHF. The CDR3 DNA is TGTGCCAGTAACGGTGGCAGGGTACAATTTGGCAATCAGCCCCAGCATTTT.

The rearrangement joins TRBV5-1 to TRBJ2-5, with 9 nucleotides matching TRBD1. This CDR3 spans 15 amino acids. The V segment lost 4 bases and the J segment 5 bases; nucleotides outside the gene matches: 9. From germline, CDR1 is SGHRS and CDR2 YFSETQ. In nucleotides, the CDR3 is TGCGCCAGCAGCCCTCGCGGGACAGGGTGGGAGACCCAGTACTTC. Translated: CASSPRGTGWETQYF.

This chain uses TRBV4-1 with TRBJ1-1; D is possibly TRBD1 (5 bases). Trimming shortened V by 1 base and J by 4 bases, and 10 bases separated the two germline ends. Per germline, CDR1 MGHRA and CDR2 YSYEKL. This CDR3 is 14 amino acids long. DNA of the CDR3: TGCGCCAGCAGCCAAGTCGGGGGGAGCACTGAAGCTTTCTTT. It is translated as CASSQVGGSTEAFF.

The J gene is TRBJ2-1, the V gene TRBV6-1, with no clear D. CDR3 length: 16 amino acids. Germline CDR1 is MNHNS and CDR2 is SASEGT. V lost 2 bases and J lost 9, with 20 bases in between. CDR3 loop: CASSEWWRSDGAEQFF. In DNA form, the CDR3 reads TGTGCCAGCAGTGAATGGTGGCGGTCTGATGGAGCTGAGCAGTTCTTC.

The chain is built from TRBV6-5 and TRBJ1-1; maybe TRBD1 (5 bases). In germline, CDR1 is MNHEY, CDR2 SVGAGI. This CDR3 comprises 13 residues. V lost 7 bases to trimming and J lost 4 bases, with 13 bases between them. CDR3 loop: CASIPGGGTEAFF. Written as DNA, the CDR3 is TGTGCCAGCATCCCGGGGGGGGGCACTGAAGCTTTCTTT.

V usage is TRBV29-1 and J usage is TRBJ1-5; 10 bases line up with TRBD1. V lost 6 bases to trimming and J lost 3 bases; unmatched junction nucleotides: 2. The CDR3 consists of 13 residues. Per germline, CDR1 SQVTM and CDR2 ANQGSEA. CDR3 amino acids: CSVGQGSNQPQHF. As DNA, the CDR3 is TGCAGCGTGGGACAGGGGTCCAATCAGCCCCAGCATTTT.

This clone was observed a few times. The rearrangement joins TRBV6-5 to TRBJ1-2; no definite D call. CDR1 and CDR2 from the germline V gene are MNHEY and SVGAGI. This CDR3 comprises 15 residues. Trimming stripped 0 bases from V and 0 bases from J, with 8 bases between. In DNA form, the CDR3 reads TGTGCCAGCAGTTACTCGGCCAGTGCTAACTATGGCTACACCTTC. It yields the protein CASSYSASANYGYTF.

The chain links TRBV6-6 to TRBJ2-7, with 9 bases matching TRBD1. The germline V gene has CDR1 MNHNY and CDR2 SVGAGI (reference sequence). The CDR3 contains 16 residues. V lost 8 bases, J lost 5 bases, and 16 bases stayed unmatched. CDR3 amino acids: CASSRARTGAPHEQYV. CDR3 coding DNA: TGTGCCAGCTCTAGGGCGAGGACAGGGGCCCCCCACGAGCAGTACGTC.

CDR3 coding DNA: TGTGCCAGTAGTATAAGTTTGGCGGGGGGCAACCAAGAGACCCAGTACTTC. This codes for CASSISLAGGNQETQYF. The rearrangement joins TRBV19 to TRBJ2-5; TRBD2 aligns across 8 bases. From germline, CDR1 is LNHDA and CDR2 SQIVND (reference sequence). V was pared by 2 bases and J by 0 bases, with 8 bases of the junction left unmatched. The CDR3 loop spans 17 amino acids.

The V call is TRBV28, the J call TRBJ1-2, with no clear D. The CDR3 has 15 amino acids. The germline V and J ends were trimmed by 4 bases and 2 bases, with 14 bases remaining between them. Per germline, CDR1 MDHEN and CDR2 SYDVKM. CDR3 region: CASSSRRVANYGYTF. The CDR3 nucleotides read TGTGCCAGCAGTTCGCGGCGGGTAGCGAACTATGGCTACACCTTC.

This chain links TRBV30 with TRBJ1-5; D perhaps matches TRBD1 (5 bases). Trimming pared 0 bases from V and 9 bases from J, leaving 18 bases between. Germline V gene data show CDR1 as GTSNPN and CDR2 as SVGIG (reference sequence). This CDR3 has 15 residues. DNA for the CDR3: TGTGCCTGGAGTGTGGATAAGGACACCCGTCGGCCCCAGCATTTT. Its translation is CAWSVDKDTRRPQHF.

The chain has TRBV29-1 and TRBJ2-5, with TRBD2 matching 9 bases. The length of the CDR3 is 17 residues. Germline assignment: CDR1 SQVTM and CDR2 ANQGSEA. J was trimmed by 1 base and V by 3 bases; bases with no gene match: 12. The CDR3 region is CSVDIVGGGALQETQYF. CDR3 nucleotide sequence: TGCAGCGTTGATATAGTCGGCGGGGGGGCTCTCCAAGAGACCCAGTACTTC.

A few counts support this clone. The rearrangement uses TRBV19 and TRBJ1-5; D remains ambiguous. V was clipped by 3 bases and J by 2 bases, with 11 bases between them. CDR3 length: 15 amino acids. CDR1 and CDR2 (germline): LNHDA, SQIVND (reference sequence). The DNA of the CDR3 is TGTGCCAGTAGTATTATCCGCCAGGGCAATCAGCCCCAGCATTTT. Translating it yields CASSIIRQGNQPQHF.

V is TRBV19 and J is TRBJ1-2, with TRBD1 identical over 7 bases. The CDR3 spans 14 residues. Germline lookup yields CDR1 LNHDA and CDR2 SQIVND (reference sequence). V trimming: 3 bases; J trimming: 8 bases; junction bases outside the gene matches: 9. The CDR3 bases are TGTGCCAGTAGTATGGTAGGACAGGCCGGCGGCTACACCTTC. Protein sequence: CASSMVGQAGGYTF.

This clone has a handful of counts. The chain recombines TRBV7-8 with TRBJ2-7; possible D gene TRBD2, 6 bases. Looked up from germline, CDR1 is SGHVS and CDR2 is FQNEAQ. This CDR3 has 15 residues. Trimming removed 2 bases at V and 2 bases at J, with 13 bases between. CDR3 amino acids: CASSLSGDVTYEQYF. The DNA of the CDR3 is TGTGCCAGCAGCTTATCGGGGGATGTGACCTACGAGCAGTACTTC.

CDR3 nucleotide sequence: TGTGCCAGTAGTATGAGGTCCGGGGGGGGCGCAGATACGCAGTATTTT. It codes for CASSMRSGGGADTQYF. The chain recombines TRBV19 with TRBJ2-3; 8 bases match TRBD2. The CDR3 runs to 16 residues. After removal of 3 bases from V and 4 bases from J, the junction contained 9 bases not matched to a gene. Per the germline V gene, CDR1 is LNHDA and CDR2 is SQIVND (reference sequence). The variable domain in full, with the rest retrieved from reference TRBV19 and TRBJ2-3, is DGGITQSPKYLFRKEGQNVTLSCEQNLNHDAMYWYRQDPGQGLRLIYYSQIVNDFQKGDIAEGYSVSREKKESFPLTVTSAQKNPTAFYLCASSMRSGGGADTQYFGPGTRLTVL.

The CDR3 region has the DNA TGTGCCAGCTCAAGCCGGGACAGTGTTAATGAAAAACTGTTTTTT. This codes for CASSSRDSVNEKLFF. The chain joins TRBV18 to TRBJ1-4; 7 bases line up with TRBD1. The CDR3 covers 15 residues. V lost 5 bases and J lost 4; bases outside the gene matches: 7. Germline V gives CDR1 KGHSH, CDR2 LQKENI.

The V call is TRBV20-1, the J call TRBJ1-2; D uncertain. The V gene's germline CDR1 is DFQATT and CDR2 SNEGSKA (reference sequence). Trimming took 3 bases from V and 4 from J, leaving 6 bases between them. The CDR3 covers 11 residues. CDR3 coding DNA: TGCAGTGCTAGGGAGATCTATGGCTACACCTTC. It is translated as CSAREIYGYTF.

The V and J genes are TRBV5-6 and TRBJ2-5; the match to TRBD1 covers 9 bases. Germline V gene data show CDR1 as SGHDT and CDR2 as YYEEEE. Unmatched junction bases numbered 9, after V lost 4 bases and J lost 5 bases. This CDR3 region has 15 residues. CDR3 sequence: CASSPAGQGMETQYF. The CDR3 coding sequence is TGTGCCAGCAGCCCCGCGGGACAGGGTATGGAGACCCAGTACTTC. Based on the CDR3 plus reference TRBV5-6 and TRBJ2-5, the full variable domain is DAGVTQSPTHLIKTRGQQVTLRCSPKSGHDTVSWYQQALGQGPQFIFQYYEEEERQRGNFPDRFSGHQFPNYSSELNVNALLLGDSALYLCASSPAGQGMETQYFGPGTRLLVL.